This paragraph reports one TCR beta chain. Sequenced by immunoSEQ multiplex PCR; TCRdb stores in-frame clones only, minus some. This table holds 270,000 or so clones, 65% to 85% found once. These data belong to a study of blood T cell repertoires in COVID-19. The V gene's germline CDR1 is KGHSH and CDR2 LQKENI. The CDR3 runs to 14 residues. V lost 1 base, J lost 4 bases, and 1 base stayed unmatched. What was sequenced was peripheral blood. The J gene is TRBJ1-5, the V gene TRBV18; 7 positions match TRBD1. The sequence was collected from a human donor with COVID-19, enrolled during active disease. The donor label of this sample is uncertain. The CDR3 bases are TGTGCCAGCTCACCACAGGGGGCGAATCAGCCCCAGCATTTT. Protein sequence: CASSPQGANQPQHF.